This T cell receptor (beta chain) derives from a study of T cell repertoires in cytomegalovirus infection. A single record per CDR3 protein comes from TCRdb applying MiXCR to the reads. The sample records some 940,000 distinct CDR3 sequences, approximately 30% being singletons. Study outcomes and limitations: CMV-specific TCR beta clonotypes restricted by HLA-C dominated the ex vivo response.

Worth noting for this clonotype: Its antigen is not identified.

V shed 6 bases and J 5 bases; nucleotides not matched to a gene: 12. The CDR3 extends over 15 amino acids. This sequence joins TRBV12-3 or TRBV12-4 and TRBJ1-1; 7 bases are shared with TRBD1. The sequencing here drew on cultured CD8+ T cells from PBMCs, taken from culture after CMV antigen stimulation. This clonotype originated in a human donor in good health (CMV status not recorded). Some clones in this sample may be carry-over from other donors' samples. This CDR3 is CASSPQTGAGTEAFF. CDR3 bases: TGTGCCAGCAGCCCGCAAACAGGGGCCGGAACTGAAGCTTTCTTT.